This TCR beta chain originates from a study of shared clonotypes between healthy human individuals. Trimming stripped 4 bases from V and 8 bases from J, with 14 bases between. The germline V gene has CDR1 SGHAT and CDR2 FQNNGV. The CDR3 contains 14 residues. The method was immunoSEQ multiplex PCR; TCRdb's version includes in-frame clones alone and lacks a portion of them. Of millions of clones listed, roughly 93% were seen once; the top ten hold 0.39%. Specimen: naive CD4+ T cells from PBMCs. The subset denotes: CD45RA+ positively selected. V gene TRBV11-2 combines with J gene TRBJ1-4; D may be TRBD1 (5 bases). The sequence was collected from a man between 18 and 35 years old in good health. Some clones in this sample may be carry-over from other donors' samples. This chain's CDR3 is CASSSRDRGEKLFF. The CDR3, as DNA: TGTGCCAGCAGCTCAAGGGACCGCGGAGAAAAACTGTTTTTT. The full variable domain, in which reference TRBV11-2 and TRBJ1-4 provide the parts outside the CDR3, is EAGVAQSPRYKIIEKRQSVAFWCNPISGHATLYWYQQILGQGPKLLIQFQNNGVVDDSQLPKDRFSAERLKGVDSTLKIQPAKLEDSAVYLCASSSRDRGEKLFFGSGTQLSVL.